This T cell receptor beta chain was sequenced during a study of T cell responses to AZD1222 COVID-19 vaccine. The CDR3 loop spans 13 amino acids. V lost 5 bases to trimming and J lost 10 bases, with 15 bases between them. CDR1 and CDR2 from the germline V gene are LGHDT and YNNKEL (reference sequence). To note about this clone: Its matching antigen is unknown.

Notes on the study in general: Unmutated variant regions are reportedly the target of nearly half of TCRs that are spike-specific. Seropositive status at baseline applied to only 5 to 7 AZD1222 recipients. The study sampled repertoires only after the peak T cell response.

Data came from immunoSEQ multiplex PCR; TCRdb stores just in-frame clones and leaves some out. The sample yields some 170,000 clones, about 90% seen once. The origin of this receptor is an adult in good health. V gene TRBV3-1 (or the pseudogene TRBV3-2) combines with J gene TRBJ1-5; D might be TRBD1 (5 bases). Sequencing used peripheral blood, obtained on day 0 of MenACWY control vaccination. CDR3 nucleotides: TGTGCCAGCAGCGTAGACGACAGCCTACCCCAGCATTTT. Translating it yields CASSVDDSLPQHF.